These T cell receptor beta chains were read from a single sample in a study of OX40 agonist ivuxolimab in advanced cancers. Measured with immunoSEQ multiplex PCR; TCRdb has only the in-frame clones, and not every one. This sample carries 100,000 or so clones, around 94% of them seen once, and the ten largest clones take approximately 0.18%. The sample in question was CD4+ or CD8+ T cells sorted from blood, obtained in a trial of the OX40 agonist ivuxolimab. These receptors all stem from an adult with an advanced solid tumor such as melanoma, head and neck, liver or kidney cancer. CDR3s include the opening cysteine and the closing phenylalanine or tryptophan. A D gene is named only where the DNA matches it firmly. Not every row has a clone size; where given, it reads once, few, many or a size class.

>TRBD1|TRBV5-1|-|TRBJ2-3
TGCGCCAGCAGCTCCACTTCGGGACAGGGGTCAGATACGCAGTATTTT
CASSSTSGQGSDTQYF
>TRBD2|TRBV7-2|-|TRBJ2-7
TGTGCCAGCAGCTTTATGGCTACTAGCGCCTACGAGCAGTACTTC
CASSFMATSAYEQYF
>TRBD2|TRBV15|-|TRBJ2-1
TGTGCCACCAGCGAACTCGGAGCGGGGGTCAATGAGCAGTTCTTC
CATSELGAGVNEQFF
>TRBD2|TRBV4-1|-|TRBJ2-7
TGCGCCAGCAGCCCCGGTCGGCTAGCGGGGGCAAGCTCCTACGAGCAGTACTTC
CASSPGRLAGASSYEQYF
>-|TRBV4-1|-|TRBJ2-3
TGCGCCAGCAGCCAAGATTCGAAGATCGGGCGGGATACGCAGTATTTT
CASSQDSKIGRDTQYF
>-|TRBV5-1|-|TRBJ2-7
TGCGCCAGCAGCTTTCTTTTTCCCAGACCGAGAACCCTCTACGAGCAGTACTTC
CASSFLFPRPRTLYEQYF
>TRBD1|TRBV30|-|TRBJ1-1
TGTGCCTGGGTTGGTGGGCAGGGGGGGACTGAAGCTTTCTTT
CAWVGGQGGTEAFF
>-|TRBV7-2|-|TRBJ2-2
TGTGCCAGCAGCTTAGGACCCGGGGAGCTGTTTTTT
CASSLGPGELFF
>TRBD1|TRBV7-6|-|TRBJ2-2
TGTGCCAGCAGCCTCCAGACAGGGGCGAACACCGGGGAGCTGTTTTTT
CASSLQTGANTGELFF
>-|TRBV6-5|-|TRBJ1-1
TGTGCCAGCAGTTTTCAGGGTGCGCGCACTGAAGCTTTCTTT
CASSFQGARTEAFF
>TRBD1|TRBV28|-|TRBJ1-5
TGTGCCAGCAGCCCGGCGCAGGGGGTACGGAATCAGCCCCAGCATTTT
CASSPAQGVRNQPQHF
>-|TRBV29-1|few|TRBJ1-5
TGCAGCGTTGACAGTGGGGTGAATCAGCCCCAGCATTTT
CSVDSGVNQPQHF
>TRBD2|TRBV2|-|TRBJ2-1
TGTGCCAGTAAACCGGGACTAGCGGGGGACAATGAGCAGTTCTTC
CASKPGLAGDNEQFF
>-|TRBV13|once|TRBJ1-3
TGTGCCAGCAGCTTAGATTTATTAAGGGGAACCTCGAGAAACACCATATATTTT
CASSLDLLRGTSRNTIYF
>-|TRBV27|once|TRBJ1-5
TGTGCCAGCCACCCCCCCTTCGGCAATCAGCCCCAGCATTTT
CASHPPFGNQPQHF
>TRBD2|TRBV7-2|-|TRBJ2-7
TGTGCCAGCAGCTTAGCTCGGGGGGGCGAGCAGTACTTC
CASSLARGGEQYF
>TRBD2|TRBV10-3|-|TRBJ2-7
TGTGCCACCGGTCGTGGGGGACTAGCGGGGGGCCGGAGCTCCTACGAGCAGTACTTC
CATGRGGLAGGRSSYEQYF
>-|TRBV7-3|once|TRBJ2-1
TGTGCCAGCAGCTTAACTTCCCTTTTGGGGTACAATGAGCAGTTCTTC
CASSLTSLLGYNEQFF
>-|TRBV19|-|TRBJ2-7
TGTGCCAGTAGTATACGGGCCCAGCGGTCAAGCTACGAGCAGTACTTC
CASSIRAQRSSYEQYF
>-|TRBV6-6|-|TRBJ1-2
TGTGCCACCTGGAACTATGGCTACACCTTC
CATWNYGYTF
>-|TRBV7-9|-|TRBJ2-3
TGTGCCAGCAGCCCCCTTTCCGATACGCAGTATTTT
CASSPLSDTQYF
>TRBD1|TRBV18|-|TRBJ1-6
TGTGCCAGCTCAGATTTGGCAGGGGGTTATAATTCACCCCTCCACTTT
CASSDLAGGYNSPLHF
>-|TRBV11-1|-|TRBJ2-1
TGTGCCAGCAGCTTCGGCGGGAATCTCTACAATGAGCAGTTCTTC
CASSFGGNLYNEQFF
>TRBD2|TRBV6-6|-|TRBJ2-1
TGTGCCAGCAGTTACAGGCCTAGCGGGGGGGGCAATGAGCAGTTCTTC
CASSYRPSGGGNEQFF
>-|TRBV6-4|-|TRBJ2-3
TGTGCCAGCAGGCGGAGCGAGTCCCCCACAGATACGCAGTATTTT
CASRRSESPTDTQYF
>TRBD1|TRBV7-9|few|TRBJ2-5
TGTGCCAGCAGTGACAGGGATCAGACCCAGTACTTC
CASSDRDQTQYF